Presented here are 26 T cell receptor beta chains from one specimen sequenced in a study of OX40 agonist ivuxolimab in advanced cancers. Libraries were prepared by immunoSEQ multiplex PCR; TCRdb keeps only in-frame clonotypes and omits some of them. Of fewer than 65,000 clones listed, roughly 90% are singletons. Sequenced material: CD4+ or CD8+ T cells sorted from blood, taken in a trial of the OX40 agonist ivuxolimab. These receptors all stem from an adult with an advanced solid tumor such as melanoma, head and neck, liver or kidney cancer.

The chain links TRBV19 to TRBJ1-2; 8 bases agree with TRBD1. Unmatched junction bases numbered 15, after V lost 7 bases and J lost 2 bases. The CDR3 contains 17 residues. The germline CDR1 and CDR2 sequences are LNHDA and SQIVND (reference sequence). In DNA form, the CDR3 reads TGTGCCAGTACCCCAAGCGGCAGGGGGCGAGGGAACTATGGCTACACCTTC. Translation gives CASTPSGRGRGNYGYTF.

This chain connects TRBV11-2 to TRBJ2-5; a possible D gene is TRBD1 (6 bases). This CDR3 contains 14 residues. CDR1 and CDR2 (germline): SGHAT, FQNNGV. V lost 3 bases and J lost 2, with 10 bases in between. This CDR3 is CASSLGTIQETQYF. The CDR3 DNA follows: TGTGCCAGCAGCTTGGGGACAATTCAAGAGACCCAGTACTTC.

This clone showed up just once. V gene TRBV28 combines with J gene TRBJ2-4; TRBD1 matches 7 bases. In germline, CDR1 is MDHEN, CDR2 SYDVKM. This CDR3 is built from 15 residues. With V trimmed by 5 bases and J by 6 bases, 10 bases remained unmatched. The CDR3: CASSPQIGQVNIQYF. CDR3 in DNA: TGTGCCAGCAGTCCCCAGATTGGACAGGTAAACATTCAGTACTTC.

This chain uses TRBV11-2 with TRBJ2-3; D is ambiguous. Germline V gene lookup returns CDR1 SGHAT and CDR2 FQNNGV. The V end lost 0 bases, the J end lost 4 bases, and 11 bases lay between the germline ends. The CDR3 consists of 15 residues. Here the CDR3 DNA reads TGTGCCAGCAGCTTAGATCCGATAGGTTCAGATACGCAGTATTTT. This sequence encodes CASSLDPIGSDTQYF.

The chain carries TRBV5-1 and TRBJ1-2; TRBD1 might be the D (6 bases). The V and J ends lost 4 bases and 1 base respectively, with 14 bases between them. Germline CDR1 is SGHRS and CDR2 is YFSETQ. This CDR3 comprises 15 residues. CDR3 nucleotide sequence: TGCGCCAGCAGCCAGGGGTCACAGATTAACTATGGCTACACCTTC. Residues: CASSQGSQINYGYTF.

This clone was recorded once. This may come from a read error, since a much larger clone is one base off. As DNA, the CDR3 is TGTGCCAGCAGTGAAGCCGGGCCCGCCACGAACGAGCAGTACTTC. It is translated as CASSEAGPATNEQYF. The rearrangement joins TRBV6-1 to TRBJ2-7; D call uncertain. The V end was cut by 0 bases, the J end by 5 bases, with 14 bases between. Germline lookup yields CDR1 MNHNS and CDR2 SASEGT. The CDR3 spans 15 residues.

The V call is TRBV7-2, the J call TRBJ1-1, with D perhaps TRBD1 (5 bases). The CDR3 totals 13 residues. The germline V and J ends were trimmed by 4 bases and 3 bases, with 9 bases remaining between them. The germline V gene has CDR1 SGHTA and CDR2 FQGNSA. CDR3 sequence: CASSSQEDTEAFF. The CDR3 region has the DNA TGTGCCAGCAGCTCACAGGAGGACACTGAAGCTTTCTTT.

The chain combines TRBV5-1 with TRBJ2-1, with 13 bases aligning to TRBD2. This CDR3 is built from 16 residues. V was clipped by 4 bases and J by 7 bases; unmatched bases: 8. Germline V lookup: CDR1 SGHRS, CDR2 YFSETQ. CDR3 loop: CASSPPTSGRANEQFF. CDR3 coding DNA: TGCGCCAGCAGCCCACCTACTAGCGGGAGGGCAAATGAGCAGTTCTTC.

The chain combines TRBV5-1 with TRBJ2-2; 8 nucleotides match TRBD1. The germline CDR1 and CDR2 sequences are SGHRS and YFSETQ. The CDR3 is 15 residues long. With 5 bases clipped from V and 4 bases from J, the junction kept 7 bases outside the gene matches. The chain's CDR3 is CASSNPTGGTGELFF. CDR3 nucleotides: TGCGCCAGCAGTAACCCTACAGGGGGCACCGGGGAGCTGTTTTTT.

The chain carries TRBV29-1 and TRBJ2-7, with 13 bases aligning to TRBD2. Germline V CDR1 and CDR2: SQVTM, ANQGSEA. This CDR3 region has 16 residues. Trimming removed 5 bases from V and 0 bases from J; junction bases left unmatched: 7. CDR3 protein: CSVSGLAGKSSYEQYF. The CDR3, as DNA: TGCAGCGTTTCGGGACTAGCGGGGAAGAGCTCCTACGAGCAGTACTTC.

The chain joins TRBV19 to TRBJ1-2, with 9 bases aligning to TRBD1. The CDR3 loop spans 16 amino acids. The J segment lost 1 base and the V segment lost 5 bases, leaving 8 bases of the junction unmatched. The V gene's germline CDR1 is LNHDA and CDR2 SQIVND (reference sequence). This chain's CDR3 is CASSPRGTGFNYGYTF. The CDR3 region has the DNA TGTGCCAGTAGTCCCCGAGGGACAGGGTTTAACTATGGCTACACCTTC.

V usage is TRBV21-1 and J usage is TRBJ2-1. TRBV21-1 is an annotated pseudogene. This CDR3 contains 16 residues. The DNA for the CDR3 is TGTGCCAGCAGCAAATGCGTGGGTCCCCCACACAATGAGCAGTTCTTC. Its protein product is CASSKCVGPPHNEQFF.

The sample holds one count of this clone. CDR3 bases: TGTGCCACCGTACGGGACGCCCCATACGAGCAGTACTTC. Protein product: CATVRDAPYEQYF. The rearrangement joins TRBV28 to TRBJ2-7; D may match TRBD1 or TRBD2 (5 bases each). The germline gives CDR1 MDHEN, CDR2 SYDVKM. V dropped 10 bases and J dropped 4 bases, with 17 bases sitting between them. CDR3 length: 13 residues.

V usage is TRBV2 and J usage is TRBJ1-5; D gene unclear. Germline CDR1 and CDR2: SNHLY and FYNNEI. Trimming stripped 2 bases from V and 7 bases from J, with 9 bases between. This CDR3 region has 13 residues. CDR3 residues: CASSERGRQPQHF. The CDR3 nucleotides are TGTGCCAGCAGTGAACGGGGTCGGCAGCCCCAGCATTTT.

As DNA, the CDR3 is TGTGCCAGCAGTTTTGGAGCTTCGGAGACCCAGTACTTC. It yields the protein CASSFGASETQYF. This chain links TRBV6-5 with TRBJ2-5, with D unclear. Germline CDR1 and CDR2: MNHEY and SVGAGI. The V gene lost 4 bases and the J gene lost 5 bases, with 11 bases spanning the gap. This CDR3 spans 13 amino acids.

The V and J genes are TRBV10-3 and TRBJ2-7; 7 nucleotides line up with TRBD2. CDR1 and CDR2 from the germline V gene are ENHRY and SYGVKD. V shed 6 bases and J 2 bases; nucleotides not matched to a gene: 7. The CDR3 runs 14 residues. This CDR3 is CAIRTSGGTYEQYF. DNA for the CDR3: TGTGCCATCAGAACCTCCGGGGGGACCTACGAGCAGTACTTC.

The chain carries TRBV28 and TRBJ2-7; D not certain. The germline V and J ends were trimmed by 5 bases and 7 bases, with 18 bases remaining between them. Germline V lookup: CDR1 MDHEN, CDR2 SYDVKM. The length of the CDR3 is 14 residues. CDR3 nucleotide sequence: TGTGCCAGCAGTCGTTTCTCCTCGGTAGGGGAGCAGTACTTC. This sequence encodes CASSRFSSVGEQYF.

The chain employs TRBV28 and TRBJ2-2, with 7 bases aligning to TRBD2. Germline lookup yields CDR1 MDHEN and CDR2 SYDVKM. V lost 4 bases to trimming and J lost 3 bases; unmatched junction nucleotides: 8. The CDR3 runs to 16 residues. CDR3 in DNA: TGTGCCAGCAGTTCCCCCCGGGCGGGGGACACCGGGGAGCTGTTTTTT. Translating it yields CASSSPRAGDTGELFF.

V is TRBV28 and J is TRBJ2-7; D is uncertain. Trimming left V 0 bases short and J 2 bases short, with 11 bases between. The CDR3 runs to 15 residues. CDR1 and CDR2 from the germline V gene are MDHEN and SYDVKM. The CDR3 region is CASSLWETRAYEQYF. Here the CDR3 DNA reads TGTGCCAGCAGTTTATGGGAGACTCGGGCCTACGAGCAGTACTTC.

The chain links TRBV7-9 to TRBJ2-6; D is unresolved. Germline V gives CDR1 SEHNR, CDR2 FQNEAQ (reference sequence). The length of the CDR3 is 15 residues. Between the trimmed V and J ends, which lost 1 base and 4 bases, there was a span of 8 bases. The CDR3 region has the DNA TGTGCCAGCAGCTTAGAACAGACCGGGGCCAACGTCCTGACTTTC. Its protein product is CASSLEQTGANVLTF.

This chain uses TRBV4-1 with TRBJ1-5; 9 bases agree with TRBD1. V was pared by 2 bases and J by 6 bases, with 8 bases of the junction left unmatched. Germline V gene data show CDR1 as MGHRA and CDR2 as YSYEKL. The CDR3 has 16 residues. The CDR3 DNA is TGCGCCAGCAGCCAACGGGACAGGGAGGGGGTTCAGCCCCAGCATTTT. Its protein product is CASSQRDREGVQPQHF.

The V gene is TRBV9, the J gene TRBJ2-5; possibly TRBD1 or TRBD2 for D (5 bases each). This CDR3 comprises 12 residues. V lost 3 bases, J lost 4 bases, and 7 bases lay in between. Germline assignment: CDR1 SGDLS and CDR2 YYNGEE. CDR3 loop: CASSARGETQYF. CDR3 DNA: TGTGCCAGCAGCGCGAGGGGAGAGACCCAGTACTTC.

The chain recombines TRBV2 with TRBJ2-5; D not resolved. V was pared by 4 bases and J by 4 bases, with 13 bases between. Germline V lookup: CDR1 SNHLY, CDR2 FYNNEI. CDR3 size: 14 residues. CDR3 sequence (DNA): TGTGCCAGCAGTGGACAAATCTCTAGAGAGACCCAGTACTTC. Its protein product is CASSGQISRETQYF.

The chain recombines TRBV5-4 with TRBJ2-5; 10 nucleotides match TRBD2. The length of the CDR3 is 15 residues. With V trimmed by 1 base and J by 3 bases, 3 bases remained unmatched. Germline lookup yields CDR1 SGHNT and CDR2 YYREEE (reference sequence). CDR3 sequence (DNA): TGTGCCAGCAGCTTGCCTAGCGGGGGAGAAGAGACCCAGTACTTC. Protein sequence: CASSLPSGGEETQYF.

The count of this clone is one. The rearrangement links TRBV5-6 to TRBJ2-5; D gene unclear. V lost 7 bases to trimming and J lost 7 bases, with 8 bases between them. The germline CDR1 and CDR2 sequences are SGHDT and YYEEEE. The CDR3 sequence is 10 residues long. The CDR3 DNA sequence: TGTGCCAGCTCCGGTGGGACCCAGTACTTC. Translated, it gives CASSGGTQYF.

CDR3 DNA sequence: TGTGCCAGTGGTGAGGGAGATCAGCCCCAGCATTTT. Residues: CASGEGDQPQHF. V gene TRBV27 combines with J gene TRBJ1-5; no reliable D call. Trimming shortened V by 9 bases and J by 5 bases, and 11 bases separated the two germline ends. This CDR3 has 12 amino acids. CDR1 is MNHEY and CDR2 is SMNVEV in the germline V gene (reference sequence).